The clone carrying this T cell receptor (beta chain) was seen many times. Its cognate antigen is unknown. The data stem from a study of T cell repertoires in cytomegalovirus infection. Overall study: Public TCR beta signatures indicated both CMV infection and matching HLA type.

Germline V gene data show CDR1 as SGHTA and CDR2 as FQGTGA. The length of the CDR3 is 15 residues. The V end lost 8 bases, the J end lost 2 bases, and 17 bases lay between the germline ends. Study observations and caveats: HLA-C-restricted CMV-specific TCR beta clonotypes were dominant in the ex vivo response.

A single record per CDR3 protein comes from TCRdb applying MiXCR to the reads. The data show over 200,000 distinct CDR3 sequences, with approximately 14% seen just once and 8.8% held by the top ten. The sample was PBMCs. The rearrangement joins TRBV7-3 to TRBJ2-3; D call uncertain. This clonotype originated in a human donor in good health (CMV status not recorded). Some clones in this sample may be carry-over from other donors' samples. The CDR3 here is CASALNFQTTDTQYF. As DNA, the CDR3 is TGTGCCAGCGCTCTAAACTTTCAAACCACAGATACGCAGTATTTT.